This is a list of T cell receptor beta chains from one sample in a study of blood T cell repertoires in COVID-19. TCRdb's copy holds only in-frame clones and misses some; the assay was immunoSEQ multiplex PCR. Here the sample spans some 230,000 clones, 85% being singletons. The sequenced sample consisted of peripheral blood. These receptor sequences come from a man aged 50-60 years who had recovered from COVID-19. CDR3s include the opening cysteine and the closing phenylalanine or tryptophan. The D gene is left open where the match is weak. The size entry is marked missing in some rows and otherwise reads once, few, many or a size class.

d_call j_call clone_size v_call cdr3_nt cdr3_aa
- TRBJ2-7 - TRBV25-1 TGTGCCAGCAGTGAATTTACGGCAGGGCGGGAGCAGTACTTC CASSEFTAGREQYF
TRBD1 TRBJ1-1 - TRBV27 TGTGCCAGCAGTTTCCTCGGGACAGAGATGAACACTGAAGCTTTCTTT CASSFLGTEMNTEAFF
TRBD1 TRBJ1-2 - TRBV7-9 TGTGCCAGCAGCCCCCCTCGGACAGGAGGGGGCTACACCTTC CASSPPRTGGGYTF
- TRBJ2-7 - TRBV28 TGTGCCAGCAGTTTAAGGGGGAGTTATAACGAGCAGTACTTC CASSLRGSYNEQYF
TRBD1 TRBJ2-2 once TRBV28 TGTGCCAGCAGTTTAAGGACCAGGGGGCGATTTGGCGGGGAGCTGTTTTTT CASSLRTRGRFGGELFF
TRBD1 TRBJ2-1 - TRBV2 TGTGCCAGCAGTGGGCAGGGGGTTAATGAGCAGTTCTTC CASSGQGVNEQFF
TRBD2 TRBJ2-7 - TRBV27 TGTGCCAGCCGTTCCGGTCTAGCGGTAAACTACGAGCAGTACTTC CASRSGLAVNYEQYF
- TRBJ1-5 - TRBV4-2 TGTGCCAGCAGCCAAGATAGGAGGGGTTTGCATCAGCCCCAGCATTTT CASSQDRRGLHQPQHF
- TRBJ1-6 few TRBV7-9 TGTGCCAGCAGCTTCGACCCCGGGCCCCTCCACTTT CASSFDPGPLHF
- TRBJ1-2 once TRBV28 TGTGCCAGCAGTTTTATGGGGGCGCTTTATGGCTACACCTTC CASSFMGALYGYTF
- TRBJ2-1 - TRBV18 TGTGCCAGCTCACCCTCCGAGGATGAGCAGTTCTTC CASSPSEDEQFF
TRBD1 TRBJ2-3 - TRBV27 TGTGCCAGCAGTTTCGACAGGGGGATAGATACGCAGTATTTT CASSFDRGIDTQYF
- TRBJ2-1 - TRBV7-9 TGTGCCAGCAGCGCCGGGACAAGGGCCCGAAAGTTCTTC CASSAGTRARKFF
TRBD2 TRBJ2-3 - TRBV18 TGTGCCAGCTCAAACCCTCTCACTAGCGCCAACACAGATACGCAGTATTTT CASSNPLTSANTDTQYF
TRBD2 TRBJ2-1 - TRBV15 TGTGCCACCAGCAGGGGTACTAGCGGGAGGGCCTTGGGCTACAATGAGCAGTTCTTC CATSRGTSGRALGYNEQFF
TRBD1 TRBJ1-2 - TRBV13 TGTGCCAGCAGCGACCGCAGGGACAGAAACTATGGCTACACCTTC CASSDRRDRNYGYTF
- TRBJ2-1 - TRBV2 TGTGCCAGCAGCGTGGGACTGATGAGCTCCTACAATGAGCAGTTCTTC CASSVGLMSSYNEQFF
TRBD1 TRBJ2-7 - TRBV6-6 TGTGCCAGCAGTTACTCTGGACAGGAGACCTACGAGCAGTACTTC CASSYSGQETYEQYF
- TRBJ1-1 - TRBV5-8 TGTGCCAGCAGCTCGGGACACCTAATGAACACTGAAGCTTTCTTT CASSSGHLMNTEAFF
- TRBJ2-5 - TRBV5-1 TGCGCCAGCAGCTCTTCCCAAGAGACCCAGTACTTC CASSSSQETQYF